Each of the 3 T cell receptor beta chains below was sequenced from the same sample in a study of blood T cells in healthy people across ages. A second PCR of roughly 7 to 11 cycles used a sample-barcoded 5' primer and a J-beta primer mix. MiXCR was run by TCRdb on the 5' RACE reads, yielding one entry per CDR3 protein. The repertoire consists of approximately 800,000 distinct CDR3 sequences, with roughly 46% occurring once and the leading ten covering over 15%. Material for sequencing was blood. All receptors come from an elderly man in good health.

This clonotype occurred a few times. The chain combines TRBV20-1 with TRBJ1-6, with a weak D call TRBD1 (5 bases). The CDR3 spans 16 residues. The V gene's germline CDR1 is DFQATT and CDR2 SNEGSKA (reference sequence). Trimming cost V 0 bases and J 3 bases, with 12 bases left between them. DNA of the CDR3: TGCAGTGCTAGAGATGAACGGGACGGCTATAATTCACCCCTCCACTTT. It codes for CSARDERDGYNSPLHF.

In this sample, this clonotype turned up a few times. The chain carries TRBV20-1 and TRBJ1-5, with D possibly TRBD1 on 5 matching bases. CDR3 size: 14 residues. The germline V and J ends were trimmed by 0 bases and 7 bases, with 13 bases remaining between them. Per germline, CDR1 DFQATT and CDR2 SNEGSKA (reference sequence). The DNA for the CDR3 is TGCAGTGCTAGAGAAGGGATAGACAGCCAGCCCCAGCATTTT. It yields the protein CSAREGIDSQPQHF.

This CDR3 reads CASSDMDDGWNYGYTF. DNA for the CDR3: TGTGCCAGCAGTGACATGGATGATGGGTGGAACTATGGCTACACCTTC. V and J are TRBV25-1 and TRBJ1-2; no clear D gene. The length of the CDR3 is 16 residues. CDR1 and CDR2 (germline): MGHDK, SYGVNS. V lost 3 bases and J 2 bases, leaving 16 bases between the germline ends.